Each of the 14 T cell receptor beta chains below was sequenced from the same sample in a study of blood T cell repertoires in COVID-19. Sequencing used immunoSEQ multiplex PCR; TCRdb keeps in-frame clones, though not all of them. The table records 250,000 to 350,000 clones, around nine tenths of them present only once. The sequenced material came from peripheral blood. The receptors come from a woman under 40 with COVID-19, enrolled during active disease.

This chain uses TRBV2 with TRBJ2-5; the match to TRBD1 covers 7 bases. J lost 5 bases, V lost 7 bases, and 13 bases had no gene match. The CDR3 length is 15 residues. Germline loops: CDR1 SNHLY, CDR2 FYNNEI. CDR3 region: CASTFKQGLGETQYF. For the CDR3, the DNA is TGTGCCAGCACCTTCAAACAGGGGCTGGGGGAGACCCAGTACTTC.

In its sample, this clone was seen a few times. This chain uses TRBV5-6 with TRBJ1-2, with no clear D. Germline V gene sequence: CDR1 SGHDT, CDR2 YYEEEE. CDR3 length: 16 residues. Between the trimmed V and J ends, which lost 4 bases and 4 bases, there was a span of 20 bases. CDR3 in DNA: TGTGCCAGCAGCCCACTTTTCGACATCGTCGGCTATGGCTACACCTTC. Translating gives CASSPLFDIVGYGYTF. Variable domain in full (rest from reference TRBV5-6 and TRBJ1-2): DAGVTQSPTHLIKTRGQQVTLRCSPKSGHDTVSWYQQALGQGPQFIFQYYEEEERQRGNFPDRFSGHQFPNYSSELNVNALLLGDSALYLCASSPLFDIVGYGYTFGSGTRLTVV.

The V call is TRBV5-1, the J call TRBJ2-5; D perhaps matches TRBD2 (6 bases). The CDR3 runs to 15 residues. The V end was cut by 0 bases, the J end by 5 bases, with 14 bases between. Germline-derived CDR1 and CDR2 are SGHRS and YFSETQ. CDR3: CASSLDRPRGETQYF. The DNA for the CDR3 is TGCGCCAGCAGCTTGGATCGCCCACGGGGGGAGACCCAGTACTTC.

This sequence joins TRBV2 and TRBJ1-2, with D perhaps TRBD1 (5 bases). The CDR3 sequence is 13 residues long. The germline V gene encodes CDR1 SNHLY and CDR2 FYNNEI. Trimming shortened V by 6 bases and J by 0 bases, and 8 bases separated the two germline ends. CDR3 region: CASSQTANYGYTF. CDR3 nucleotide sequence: TGTGCCAGCAGCCAGACAGCTAACTATGGCTACACCTTC.

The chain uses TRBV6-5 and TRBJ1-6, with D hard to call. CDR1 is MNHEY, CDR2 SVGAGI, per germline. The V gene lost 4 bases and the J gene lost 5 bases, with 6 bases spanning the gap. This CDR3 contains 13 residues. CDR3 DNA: TGTGCCAGCAGTTTCGCGAATAATTCACCCCTCCACTTT. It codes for CASSFANNSPLHF.

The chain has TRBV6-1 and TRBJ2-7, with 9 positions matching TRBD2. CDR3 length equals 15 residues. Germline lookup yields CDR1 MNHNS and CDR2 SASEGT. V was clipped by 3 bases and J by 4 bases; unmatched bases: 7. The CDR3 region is CASSELAGVVYEQYF. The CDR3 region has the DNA TGTGCCAGCAGTGAGTTAGCGGGAGTAGTTTACGAGCAGTACTTC.

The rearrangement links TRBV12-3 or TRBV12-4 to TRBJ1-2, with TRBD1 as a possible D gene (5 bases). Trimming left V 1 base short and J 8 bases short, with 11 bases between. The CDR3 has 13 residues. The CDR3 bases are TGTGCCAGCAGTTTAGTAACAGGTATAGGCTACACCTTC. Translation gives CASSLVTGIGYTF.

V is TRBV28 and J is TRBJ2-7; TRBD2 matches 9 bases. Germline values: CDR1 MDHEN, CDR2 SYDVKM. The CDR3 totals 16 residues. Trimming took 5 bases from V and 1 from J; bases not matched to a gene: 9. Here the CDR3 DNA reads TGTGCCAGCAGTCCGCCGACTAGCGGCCCTTCCTACGAGCAGTACTTC. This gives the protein CASSPPTSGPSYEQYF. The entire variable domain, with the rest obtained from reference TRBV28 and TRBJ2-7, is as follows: DVKVTQSSRYLVKRTGEKVFLECVQDMDHENMFWYRQDPGLGLRLIYFSYDVKMKEKGDIPEGYSVSREKKERFSLILESASTNQTSMYLCASSPPTSGPSYEQYFGPGTRLTVT.

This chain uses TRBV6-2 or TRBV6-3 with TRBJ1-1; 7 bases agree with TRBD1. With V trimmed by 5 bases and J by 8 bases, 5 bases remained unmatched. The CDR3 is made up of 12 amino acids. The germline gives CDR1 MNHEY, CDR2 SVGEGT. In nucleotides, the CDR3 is TGTGCCAGCAGTCCCGAGACAGGGGAAGCTTTCTTT. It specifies CASSPETGEAFF.

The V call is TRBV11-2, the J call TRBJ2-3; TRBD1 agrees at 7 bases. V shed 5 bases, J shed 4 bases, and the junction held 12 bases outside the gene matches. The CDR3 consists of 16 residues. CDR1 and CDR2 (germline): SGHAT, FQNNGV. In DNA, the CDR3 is TGTGCCAGCAGCGATGATGGGGACAGCTTAGCAGATACGCAGTATTTT. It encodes CASSDDGDSLADTQYF. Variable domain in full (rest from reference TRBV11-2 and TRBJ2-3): EAGVAQSPRYKIIEKRQSVAFWCNPISGHATLYWYQQILGQGPKLLIQFQNNGVVDDSQLPKDRFSAERLKGVDSTLKIQPAKLEDSAVYLCASSDDGDSLADTQYFGPGTRLTVL.

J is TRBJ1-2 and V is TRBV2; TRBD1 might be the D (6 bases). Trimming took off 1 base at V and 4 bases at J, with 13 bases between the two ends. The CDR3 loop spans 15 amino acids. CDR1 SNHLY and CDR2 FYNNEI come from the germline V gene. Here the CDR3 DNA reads TGTGCCAGCAGTGAAGATCGGGGGGCGGGCTATGGCTACACCTTC. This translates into CASSEDRGAGYGYTF.

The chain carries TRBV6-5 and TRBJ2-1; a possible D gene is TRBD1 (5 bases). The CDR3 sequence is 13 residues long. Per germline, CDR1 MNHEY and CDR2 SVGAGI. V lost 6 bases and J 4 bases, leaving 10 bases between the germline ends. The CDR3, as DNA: TGTGCCAGCAGCCGGACACTTTACAATGAGCAGTTCTTC. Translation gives CASSRTLYNEQFF.

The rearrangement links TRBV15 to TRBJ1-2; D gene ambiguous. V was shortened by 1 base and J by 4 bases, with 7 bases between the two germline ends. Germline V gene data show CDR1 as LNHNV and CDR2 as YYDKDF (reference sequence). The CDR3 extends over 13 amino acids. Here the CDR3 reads CATSRGEGYGYTF. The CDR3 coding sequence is TGTGCCACCAGCAGAGGAGAGGGCTATGGCTACACCTTC.

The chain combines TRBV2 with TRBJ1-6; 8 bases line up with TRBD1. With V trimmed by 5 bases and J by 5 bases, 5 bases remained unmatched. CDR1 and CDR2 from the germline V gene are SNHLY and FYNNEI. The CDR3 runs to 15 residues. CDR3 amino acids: CASSQDRGNNSPLHF. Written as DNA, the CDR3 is TGTGCCAGCAGTCAAGACAGGGGAAATAATTCACCCCTCCACTTT.